This T cell receptor beta chain derives from a study of T cells in Graves' hyperthyroidism and ophthalmopathy. The CDR3 regions of TCR beta were amplified from RNA transcripts. In the first-round RT-PCR of the TCR CDR3, the HTBI primer set was used. Each CDR3 protein is one row after TCRdb ran MiXCR on the multiplex PCR reads. The sample records under 350,000 distinct CDR3 sequences, more than 10% being singletons. Study conclusions and caveats: The model anticipated ophthalmopathy a median around six months pre-onset.

CDR3 length: 12 amino acids. CDR1 DFQATT and CDR2 SNEGSKA come from the germline V gene (reference sequence). Trimming cost V 7 bases and J 1 base, with 10 bases left between them. Patients aged 18 to 65 had newly diagnosed hyperthyroidism that had lasted under 2 months. Ahead of any ophthalmopathy symptoms, the blood sample was obtained at the first diagnosis of hyperthyroidism. PBMCs were sourced from approximately 9.3 ml fresh peripheral blood. As regards this clonotype: What it recognizes is unknown. This could be a read error, since a much larger clone is one nucleotide away.

The rearrangement joins TRBV20-1 to TRBJ2-5; a possible D gene is TRBD1 (6 bases). The source material was blood. The clonotype comes from a woman aged 30 to 39 with Graves' hyperthyroidism that later progressed to Graves' ophthalmopathy. CDR3 amino acids: CSVNRAQETQYF. The CDR3 nucleotides read TGCAGTGTCAACAGGGCCCAAGAGACCCAGTACTTC.